The 5 T cell receptor beta chains below were found in one sample sequenced in a study of blood T cell repertoires in COVID-19. Generated by immunoSEQ multiplex PCR, the TCRdb table keeps only in-frame clones and is missing some. This sample yields about 170,000 clones, of which roughly 87% are seen a single time; around 1.6% belongs to the top ten. The specimen sequenced was peripheral blood. The receptors shown here come from a woman aged 50 to 65 with acute or convalescent COVID-19.

The chain has TRBV7-8 and TRBJ2-7, with TRBD2 identical over 12 bases. CDR3 size: 15 residues. With 3 bases clipped from V and 4 bases from J, the junction kept 4 bases outside the gene matches. Germline V gene data show CDR1 as SGHVS and CDR2 as FQNEAQ. The CDR3 DNA follows: TGTGCCAGCAGCTTGGTTGGACTAGCGGGGTACGAGCAGTACTTC. As protein: CASSLVGLAGYEQYF.

The chain has TRBV10-3 and TRBJ2-7; the D is unclear. V was cut by 3 bases and J by 3 bases, with 9 bases left in between. Germline V gives CDR1 ENHRY, CDR2 SYGVKD. The CDR3 is 13 residues long. The CDR3 here is CAISESHSYEQYF. The CDR3 bases are TGTGCCATCAGTGAATCCCACAGCTACGAGCAGTACTTC.

V usage is TRBV7-6 and J usage is TRBJ2-1, with D unresolved. Trimming took off 5 bases at V and 5 bases at J, with 19 bases between the two ends. Germline V lookup: CDR1 SGHVS, CDR2 FNYEAQ. The CDR3 consists of 16 residues. The DNA for the CDR3 is TGTGCCAGCAGCCCGGCCCCAACGGGTCCGAACAATGAGCAGTTCTTC. This gives the protein CASSPAPTGPNNEQFF.

The chain couples TRBV10-3 to TRBJ2-2; 7 bases align to TRBD1. The CDR3 loop spans 15 amino acids. Germline CDR1 and CDR2: ENHRY and SYGVKD. Unmatched junction bases numbered 10, after V lost 6 bases and J lost 6 bases. Written as DNA, the CDR3 is TGTGCCATCAGGGGGACAGAAGAGGGGTCCGGGGAGCTGTTTTTT. Protein product: CAIRGTEEGSGELFF.

V is TRBV15 and J is TRBJ2-3; a weak D match, TRBD1 (6 bases). V lost 5 bases and J lost 3, with 12 bases in between. The CDR3 has 14 residues. Germline CDR1 LNHNV, CDR2 YYDKDF (reference sequence). CDR3 loop: CATSDLQGTDTQYF. The DNA for the CDR3 is TGTGCCACCAGCGACTTACAGGGAACAGATACGCAGTATTTT.